Sequencing of this T cell receptor (beta chain) was carried out in a study of cytotoxic CD8 clonotypes in ibrutinib-treated CLL. Clones were read by immunoSEQ multiplex PCR, and TCRdb kept only the in-frame ones, dropping some. Of 100,000 to 150,000 clones in the sample, approximately 85% were seen once. Germline-derived CDR1 and CDR2 are SGHRS and YFSETQ. J lost 4 bases, V lost 5 bases, and 11 bases had no gene match. This CDR3 is 17 amino acids long. The sequence came from a human donor with chronic lymphocytic leukemia. Sequenced here: PBMCs, sampled after 24 months of ibrutinib treatment. The chain uses TRBV5-1 and TRBJ2-6, with TRBD1 matching over 8 bases. DNA for the CDR3: TGCGCCAGCAGTTCCGGGACAGGCGCAAAAGGGGCCAACGTCCTGACTTTC. This encodes CASSSGTGAKGANVLTF.